This T cell receptor beta chain was retrieved from a study of beta chain features in type 1 diabetes. All of the isolated RNA was reverse transcribed, so expressed TCRB transcripts were sequenced. Libraries were prepared by immunoSEQ multiplex PCR; TCRdb keeps only in-frame clonotypes and omits some of them. The sample gives 310,000 or so clones, 7% to 10% of which show up once; about 1% is in the top ten. Whole-study results and caveats: Type 1 diabetes patients showed a moderate but significant shortening of TCRB CDR3s in all four CD4+ subsets.

On this clone: What it recognizes is unknown.

The V end was cut by 4 bases, the J end by 5 bases, with 16 bases between. The CDR3 loop spans 15 amino acids. The V gene's germline CDR1 is SGHRS and CDR2 YFSETQ. The receptor was derived from a young man with type 1 diabetes. The rearrangement uses TRBV5-1 and TRBJ2-1, with D hard to call. Material: central memory CD4+ T cells from blood. The CDR3: CASSRNHGIDNEQFF. The CDR3 DNA reads as TGCGCCAGCAGCCGAAATCACGGTATCGACAATGAGCAGTTCTTC.